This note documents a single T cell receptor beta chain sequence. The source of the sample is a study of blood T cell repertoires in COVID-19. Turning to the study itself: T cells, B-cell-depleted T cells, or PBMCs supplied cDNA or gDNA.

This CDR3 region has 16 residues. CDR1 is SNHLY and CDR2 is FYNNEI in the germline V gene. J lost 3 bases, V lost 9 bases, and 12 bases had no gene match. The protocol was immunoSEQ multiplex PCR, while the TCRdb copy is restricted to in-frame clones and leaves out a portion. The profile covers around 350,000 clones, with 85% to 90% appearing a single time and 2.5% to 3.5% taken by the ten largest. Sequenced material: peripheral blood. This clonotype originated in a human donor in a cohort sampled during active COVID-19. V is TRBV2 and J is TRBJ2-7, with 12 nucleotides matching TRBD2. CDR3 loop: CARNPGLAGTDYEQYF. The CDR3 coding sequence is TGTGCCAGAAATCCAGGACTAGCGGGGACAGACTACGAGCAGTACTTC.